This T cell receptor beta chain emerged from a study of identical twins. All donors were healthy, and all were Caucasian. This clonotype was observed a few times. MiXCR, applied by TCRdb to the 5' RACE reads, yields one record per CDR3 protein. This table holds hundreds of thousands of distinct CDR3 sequences, around a sixth found once. The data also belong to a second study, concerning T cells expressing NK-cell markers. That report adds: Sorting of alpha-beta TCR T cells alone was achieved in several experiments with an anti-gamma-delta TCR antibody.

Sample: PBMCs. The clonotype originates from a woman aged 18-35 years in good health.

CDR3 loop: CASSSPTEYNSPLHF. As DNA, the CDR3 is TGTGCCAGCAGTTCTCCGACCGAATATAATTCACCCCTCCACTTT. J is TRBJ1-6 and V is TRBV6-5; no firm D call. V gave up 4 bases and J gave up 4 bases, with 11 bases separating them. Germline V lookup: CDR1 MNHEY, CDR2 SVGAGI. This CDR3 region has 15 residues.